Sequencing of this T cell receptor (beta chain) was carried out in a study of blood T cell repertoires in COVID-19. Study-wide context: COVID-19 samples collected from the United States, Italy and Spain covered acute and convalescent phases. T cells, B-cell-depleted T cells, or PBMCs provided the cDNA or gDNA that served as material.

This clone was observed at least ten times. In the original processing: Amplification from reference gene primers served as the basis for estimated nucleated cell counts. Method: immunoSEQ multiplex PCR; TCRdb's copy keeps in-frame clones and lacks some. V and J calls and clone size are given by that table; D and trimming were obtained from the DNA. In the table there are about 47,000 clones, 70% to 85% of which are singletons. The sequencing sample was made of peripheral blood. The clonotype originates from a man in his fifties with acute or convalescent COVID-19.

This CDR3 reads CASSLARGLHEQYF. The CDR3 nucleotides read TGTGCCAGCAGCTTAGCCAGGGGGCTCCACGAGCAGTACTTC. V is TRBV7-9 and J is TRBJ2-7; 8 bases line up with TRBD1. V was clipped by 0 bases and J by 5 bases; unmatched bases: 3. CDR3 length equals 14 residues. Germline CDR1 and CDR2: SEHNR and FQNEAQ (reference sequence).